This T cell receptor beta chain was documented in a study of shared clonotypes between healthy human individuals. The overall study: Donor composition was two women and three men, aged 18 to 49.

Concerning this clone itself: What it recognizes is unknown.

Study outcomes and limitations: The sharing of 4.5% to 6.5% of naive CD4 clonotypes was seen across a handful of donors. Clonotypes shared by all four sorted-subset donors had higher generation probabilities than non-shared clonotypes.

Sequenced by immunoSEQ multiplex PCR; TCRdb stores in-frame clones only, minus some. Found here are 2 million to 2.5 million clones, more than 90% of them singletons; the top ten hold approximately 0.13%. The CDR3 extends over 15 amino acids. V dropped 5 bases and J dropped 5; count of bases not matched to a gene: 8. Germline V CDR1 and CDR2: MNHNY, SVGAGI (reference sequence). The sequencing sample was made of naive CD4+ T cells sorted from blood. Stated subset: CD45RA+ positively selected. The V and J genes are TRBV6-6 and TRBJ2-7, with 11 bases that match TRBD1. This sequence was found in a man aged 18 to 30 in good health. The CDR3 nucleotides read TGTGCCAGCAGTCCCCCGGGACAGGGGGTGAACGAGCAGTACTTC. Its protein product is CASSPPGQGVNEQYF.